One sample yielded the 17 T cell receptor beta chains listed below, sequenced in a study of shared clonotypes between healthy human individuals. Naive CD8 cells lacked CD45RO, underwent positive selection for CCR7 and left out terminally differentiated effector memory CD45RA+ cells. This table comes from immunoSEQ multiplex PCR, and its TCRdb copy is limited to in-frame clones, with some not included. The repertoire holds about 1,800,000 clones, with roughly 95% as singletons. Material for sequencing was naive CD8+ T cells sorted from blood. These receptors came from a man in his late teens or twenties in good health.

Notes on this clone: Different DNA sequences within this sample yield the same CDR3. The chain employs TRBV6-5 and TRBJ2-1, with D possibly being TRBD1 (5 bases). CDR1 is MNHEY, CDR2 SVGAGI, per germline. Trimming took 0 bases from V and 6 from J, leaving 9 bases between them. The length of the CDR3 is 14 residues. Here the CDR3 DNA reads TGTGCCAGCAGTTACTCGGGGCAGGGCAATGAGCAGTTCTTC. This encodes CASSYSGQGNEQFF.

As to this clone: The same CDR3 can be traced to other DNA sequences in this sample. The V and J genes are TRBV10-2 and TRBJ2-1, with D tentatively TRBD1 (5 bases). Trimming took off 3 bases at V and 10 bases at J, with 7 bases between the two ends. Germline loops: CDR1 WSHSY, CDR2 SAAADI. CDR3 length equals 11 residues. CDR3 amino acids: CASSEGAEQFF. The CDR3 region has the DNA TGCGCCAGCAGTGAAGGGGCCGAGCAGTTCTTC.

The V and J genes are TRBV28 and TRBJ2-7, with D unclear. Germline V gives CDR1 MDHEN, CDR2 SYDVKM. Trimming shortened V by 3 bases and J by 9 bases, and 9 bases separated the two germline ends. The CDR3 extends over 11 amino acids. The CDR3 here is CASSFGVWQYF. The CDR3 coding sequence is TGTGCCAGCAGTTTTGGTGTCTGGCAGTACTTC.

The V call is TRBV6-1, the J call TRBJ2-5; the match to TRBD2 covers 13 bases. V shed 10 bases and J 3 bases; nucleotides not matched to a gene: 5. The CDR3 has 14 amino acids. Germline V gene data show CDR1 as MNHNS and CDR2 as SASEGT. CDR3 bases: TGTGCCAACTCACTAGCGGGGGGGGAAGAGACCCAGTACTTC. This gives the protein CANSLAGGEETQYF.

V usage is TRBV6-1 and J usage is TRBJ2-1, with 10 bases lining up with TRBD2. Germline lookup yields CDR1 MNHNS and CDR2 SASEGT. The CDR3 spans 14 residues. V lost 7 bases, J lost 4 bases, and 4 bases stayed unmatched. This chain's CDR3 is CASIVLAGYNEQFF. The CDR3 region has the DNA TGTGCCAGCATTGTACTAGCGGGGTACAATGAGCAGTTCTTC.

The count of this clone is one. The sample has other DNA sequences that encode this CDR3 too. The V gene is TRBV6-5, the J gene TRBJ2-7; D gene ambiguous. The V end was cut by 0 bases, the J end by 3 bases, with 6 bases between. Germline-derived CDR1 and CDR2 are MNHEY and SVGAGI. The CDR3 covers 13 residues. CDR3 nucleotide sequence: TGTGCCAGCAGTTACTCCCCGAGCTACGAGCAGTACTTC. Protein: CASSYSPSYEQYF.

The chain combines TRBV4-3 with TRBJ2-2; the D gene is possibly TRBD1 (6 bases). This CDR3 is built from 14 residues. Germline values: CDR1 LGHNA, CDR2 YSLEER. V was trimmed by 1 base and J by 6 bases, leaving 9 bases between them. The CDR3 coding sequence is TGCGCCAGCAGCCAAGGTGCAGGGGCCGGGGAGCTGTTTTTT. It is translated as CASSQGAGAGELFF.

The chain couples TRBV5-5 to TRBJ2-7, with TRBD1 matching over 9 bases. The CDR3 contains 15 residues. Germline V gene lookup returns CDR1 SGHKS and CDR2 YYEKEE (reference sequence). The V segment lost 0 bases and the J segment 5 bases; nucleotides outside the gene matches: 6. CDR3 sequence: CASSLARDRAHEQYF. CDR3 DNA: TGTGCCAGCAGCTTGGCTCGGGACAGGGCCCACGAGCAGTACTTC.

V usage is TRBV5-7 and J usage is TRBJ2-3; 13 bases are shared with TRBD2. TRBV5-7 has ORF status, its function being uncertain. The J segment lost 1 base and the V segment lost 3 bases, leaving 5 bases of the junction unmatched. CDR3 size: 17 residues. The CDR3 nucleotides are TGTGCCAGCAGCTCGGGACTAGCGGGGAGTCGCACAGATACGCAGTATTTT. It is translated as CASSSGLAGSRTDTQYF.

The rearrangement links TRBV6-1 to TRBJ2-1; D unclear. The germline V gene encodes CDR1 MNHNS and CDR2 SASEGT. The CDR3 runs to 16 residues. V was shortened by 2 bases and J by 8 bases, with 19 bases between the two germline ends. The CDR3 coding sequence is TGTGCCAGCAGTGAACTGAAGGGTGTAAGCTTCGATGAGCAGTTCTTC. Translated: CASSELKGVSFDEQFF.

This clone was seen a single time. J is TRBJ2-2 and V is TRBV30, with a weak D call TRBD2 (5 bases). The CDR3 runs 15 residues. In germline, CDR1 is GTSNPN, CDR2 SVGIG (reference sequence). Trimming cost V 4 bases and J 0 bases, with 12 bases left between them. CDR3 region: CAWIRSRANTGELFF. As DNA, the CDR3 is TGTGCCTGGATAAGGTCGCGGGCGAACACCGGGGAGCTGTTTTTT.

Written as DNA, the CDR3 is TGTGCCACCAGCAGAGATTTAGAAGGACCGCTAACGGGCTACACCTTC. This translates into CATSRDLEGPLTGYTF. The J gene is TRBJ1-2, the V gene TRBV15; D is ambiguous. V was shortened by 0 bases and J by 8 bases, with 19 bases between the two germline ends. Germline values: CDR1 LNHNV, CDR2 YYDKDF (reference sequence). CDR3 size: 16 residues.

The chain couples TRBV4-1 to TRBJ1-1; D remains unclear. Deletions cut 0 bases from V and 1 base from J, with 9 bases between. CDR3 length equals 15 residues. Germline V gene lookup returns CDR1 MGHRA and CDR2 YSYEKL. For the CDR3, the DNA is TGCGCCAGCAGCCAAGATGACCGGGAGAACACTGAAGCTTTCTTT. It specifies CASSQDDRENTEAFF.

The rearrangement joins TRBV29-1 to TRBJ2-1, with D maybe TRBD1 (6 bases). Germline V gene lookup returns CDR1 SQVTM and CDR2 ANQGSEA. The CDR3 covers 11 residues. The V end was cut by 3 bases, the J end by 8 bases, with 8 bases between. The CDR3 loop reads CSVDTGYEQFF. CDR3 nucleotide sequence: TGCAGCGTTGATACAGGGTATGAGCAGTTCTTC.

The chain uses TRBV9 and TRBJ1-1; D uncertain. Trimming removed 0 bases at V and 4 bases at J, with 10 bases between. This CDR3 spans 14 amino acids. CDR1 is SGDLS and CDR2 is YYNGEE in the germline V gene. The CDR3: CASSVVEGFTEAFF. CDR3 coding DNA: TGTGCCAGCAGCGTAGTAGAAGGGTTCACTGAAGCTTTCTTT.

The chain employs TRBV29-1 and TRBJ2-3; possible D gene TRBD2, 6 bases. The V gene's germline CDR1 is SQVTM and CDR2 ANQGSEA. Trimming took off 7 bases at V and 0 bases at J, with 26 bases between the two ends. The CDR3 sequence is 18 residues long. The CDR3 DNA reads TGCAGCGAAGTGGAGGGGACGGCGGACTTCGCTAGCACAGATACGCAGTATTTT. Translation: CSEVEGTADFASTDTQYF.

Notes on this clone: The identical CDR3 is also encoded by other nucleotide sequences in the sample. The rearrangement joins TRBV6-5 to TRBJ1-2; D not resolved. Germline V gives CDR1 MNHEY, CDR2 SVGAGI. V lost 0 bases and J lost 8, with 10 bases in between. The CDR3 runs 13 residues. The chain's CDR3 is CASSYSEGRGYTF. The CDR3 nucleotides are TGTGCCAGCAGTTACTCAGAGGGCCGAGGCTACACCTTC.